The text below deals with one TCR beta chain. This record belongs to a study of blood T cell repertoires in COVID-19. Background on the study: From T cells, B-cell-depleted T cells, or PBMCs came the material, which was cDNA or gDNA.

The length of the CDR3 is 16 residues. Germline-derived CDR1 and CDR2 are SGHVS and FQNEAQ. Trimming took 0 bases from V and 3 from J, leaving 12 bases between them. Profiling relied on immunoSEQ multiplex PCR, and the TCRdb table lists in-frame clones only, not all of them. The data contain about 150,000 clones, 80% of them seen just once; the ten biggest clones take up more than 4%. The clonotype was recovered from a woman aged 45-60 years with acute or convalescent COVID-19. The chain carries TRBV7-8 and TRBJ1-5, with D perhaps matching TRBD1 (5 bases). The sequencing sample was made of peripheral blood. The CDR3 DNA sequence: TGTGCCAGCAGCTTAGCCAACTCAGGGTTCAATCAGCCCCAGCATTTT. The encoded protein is CASSLANSGFNQPQHF.